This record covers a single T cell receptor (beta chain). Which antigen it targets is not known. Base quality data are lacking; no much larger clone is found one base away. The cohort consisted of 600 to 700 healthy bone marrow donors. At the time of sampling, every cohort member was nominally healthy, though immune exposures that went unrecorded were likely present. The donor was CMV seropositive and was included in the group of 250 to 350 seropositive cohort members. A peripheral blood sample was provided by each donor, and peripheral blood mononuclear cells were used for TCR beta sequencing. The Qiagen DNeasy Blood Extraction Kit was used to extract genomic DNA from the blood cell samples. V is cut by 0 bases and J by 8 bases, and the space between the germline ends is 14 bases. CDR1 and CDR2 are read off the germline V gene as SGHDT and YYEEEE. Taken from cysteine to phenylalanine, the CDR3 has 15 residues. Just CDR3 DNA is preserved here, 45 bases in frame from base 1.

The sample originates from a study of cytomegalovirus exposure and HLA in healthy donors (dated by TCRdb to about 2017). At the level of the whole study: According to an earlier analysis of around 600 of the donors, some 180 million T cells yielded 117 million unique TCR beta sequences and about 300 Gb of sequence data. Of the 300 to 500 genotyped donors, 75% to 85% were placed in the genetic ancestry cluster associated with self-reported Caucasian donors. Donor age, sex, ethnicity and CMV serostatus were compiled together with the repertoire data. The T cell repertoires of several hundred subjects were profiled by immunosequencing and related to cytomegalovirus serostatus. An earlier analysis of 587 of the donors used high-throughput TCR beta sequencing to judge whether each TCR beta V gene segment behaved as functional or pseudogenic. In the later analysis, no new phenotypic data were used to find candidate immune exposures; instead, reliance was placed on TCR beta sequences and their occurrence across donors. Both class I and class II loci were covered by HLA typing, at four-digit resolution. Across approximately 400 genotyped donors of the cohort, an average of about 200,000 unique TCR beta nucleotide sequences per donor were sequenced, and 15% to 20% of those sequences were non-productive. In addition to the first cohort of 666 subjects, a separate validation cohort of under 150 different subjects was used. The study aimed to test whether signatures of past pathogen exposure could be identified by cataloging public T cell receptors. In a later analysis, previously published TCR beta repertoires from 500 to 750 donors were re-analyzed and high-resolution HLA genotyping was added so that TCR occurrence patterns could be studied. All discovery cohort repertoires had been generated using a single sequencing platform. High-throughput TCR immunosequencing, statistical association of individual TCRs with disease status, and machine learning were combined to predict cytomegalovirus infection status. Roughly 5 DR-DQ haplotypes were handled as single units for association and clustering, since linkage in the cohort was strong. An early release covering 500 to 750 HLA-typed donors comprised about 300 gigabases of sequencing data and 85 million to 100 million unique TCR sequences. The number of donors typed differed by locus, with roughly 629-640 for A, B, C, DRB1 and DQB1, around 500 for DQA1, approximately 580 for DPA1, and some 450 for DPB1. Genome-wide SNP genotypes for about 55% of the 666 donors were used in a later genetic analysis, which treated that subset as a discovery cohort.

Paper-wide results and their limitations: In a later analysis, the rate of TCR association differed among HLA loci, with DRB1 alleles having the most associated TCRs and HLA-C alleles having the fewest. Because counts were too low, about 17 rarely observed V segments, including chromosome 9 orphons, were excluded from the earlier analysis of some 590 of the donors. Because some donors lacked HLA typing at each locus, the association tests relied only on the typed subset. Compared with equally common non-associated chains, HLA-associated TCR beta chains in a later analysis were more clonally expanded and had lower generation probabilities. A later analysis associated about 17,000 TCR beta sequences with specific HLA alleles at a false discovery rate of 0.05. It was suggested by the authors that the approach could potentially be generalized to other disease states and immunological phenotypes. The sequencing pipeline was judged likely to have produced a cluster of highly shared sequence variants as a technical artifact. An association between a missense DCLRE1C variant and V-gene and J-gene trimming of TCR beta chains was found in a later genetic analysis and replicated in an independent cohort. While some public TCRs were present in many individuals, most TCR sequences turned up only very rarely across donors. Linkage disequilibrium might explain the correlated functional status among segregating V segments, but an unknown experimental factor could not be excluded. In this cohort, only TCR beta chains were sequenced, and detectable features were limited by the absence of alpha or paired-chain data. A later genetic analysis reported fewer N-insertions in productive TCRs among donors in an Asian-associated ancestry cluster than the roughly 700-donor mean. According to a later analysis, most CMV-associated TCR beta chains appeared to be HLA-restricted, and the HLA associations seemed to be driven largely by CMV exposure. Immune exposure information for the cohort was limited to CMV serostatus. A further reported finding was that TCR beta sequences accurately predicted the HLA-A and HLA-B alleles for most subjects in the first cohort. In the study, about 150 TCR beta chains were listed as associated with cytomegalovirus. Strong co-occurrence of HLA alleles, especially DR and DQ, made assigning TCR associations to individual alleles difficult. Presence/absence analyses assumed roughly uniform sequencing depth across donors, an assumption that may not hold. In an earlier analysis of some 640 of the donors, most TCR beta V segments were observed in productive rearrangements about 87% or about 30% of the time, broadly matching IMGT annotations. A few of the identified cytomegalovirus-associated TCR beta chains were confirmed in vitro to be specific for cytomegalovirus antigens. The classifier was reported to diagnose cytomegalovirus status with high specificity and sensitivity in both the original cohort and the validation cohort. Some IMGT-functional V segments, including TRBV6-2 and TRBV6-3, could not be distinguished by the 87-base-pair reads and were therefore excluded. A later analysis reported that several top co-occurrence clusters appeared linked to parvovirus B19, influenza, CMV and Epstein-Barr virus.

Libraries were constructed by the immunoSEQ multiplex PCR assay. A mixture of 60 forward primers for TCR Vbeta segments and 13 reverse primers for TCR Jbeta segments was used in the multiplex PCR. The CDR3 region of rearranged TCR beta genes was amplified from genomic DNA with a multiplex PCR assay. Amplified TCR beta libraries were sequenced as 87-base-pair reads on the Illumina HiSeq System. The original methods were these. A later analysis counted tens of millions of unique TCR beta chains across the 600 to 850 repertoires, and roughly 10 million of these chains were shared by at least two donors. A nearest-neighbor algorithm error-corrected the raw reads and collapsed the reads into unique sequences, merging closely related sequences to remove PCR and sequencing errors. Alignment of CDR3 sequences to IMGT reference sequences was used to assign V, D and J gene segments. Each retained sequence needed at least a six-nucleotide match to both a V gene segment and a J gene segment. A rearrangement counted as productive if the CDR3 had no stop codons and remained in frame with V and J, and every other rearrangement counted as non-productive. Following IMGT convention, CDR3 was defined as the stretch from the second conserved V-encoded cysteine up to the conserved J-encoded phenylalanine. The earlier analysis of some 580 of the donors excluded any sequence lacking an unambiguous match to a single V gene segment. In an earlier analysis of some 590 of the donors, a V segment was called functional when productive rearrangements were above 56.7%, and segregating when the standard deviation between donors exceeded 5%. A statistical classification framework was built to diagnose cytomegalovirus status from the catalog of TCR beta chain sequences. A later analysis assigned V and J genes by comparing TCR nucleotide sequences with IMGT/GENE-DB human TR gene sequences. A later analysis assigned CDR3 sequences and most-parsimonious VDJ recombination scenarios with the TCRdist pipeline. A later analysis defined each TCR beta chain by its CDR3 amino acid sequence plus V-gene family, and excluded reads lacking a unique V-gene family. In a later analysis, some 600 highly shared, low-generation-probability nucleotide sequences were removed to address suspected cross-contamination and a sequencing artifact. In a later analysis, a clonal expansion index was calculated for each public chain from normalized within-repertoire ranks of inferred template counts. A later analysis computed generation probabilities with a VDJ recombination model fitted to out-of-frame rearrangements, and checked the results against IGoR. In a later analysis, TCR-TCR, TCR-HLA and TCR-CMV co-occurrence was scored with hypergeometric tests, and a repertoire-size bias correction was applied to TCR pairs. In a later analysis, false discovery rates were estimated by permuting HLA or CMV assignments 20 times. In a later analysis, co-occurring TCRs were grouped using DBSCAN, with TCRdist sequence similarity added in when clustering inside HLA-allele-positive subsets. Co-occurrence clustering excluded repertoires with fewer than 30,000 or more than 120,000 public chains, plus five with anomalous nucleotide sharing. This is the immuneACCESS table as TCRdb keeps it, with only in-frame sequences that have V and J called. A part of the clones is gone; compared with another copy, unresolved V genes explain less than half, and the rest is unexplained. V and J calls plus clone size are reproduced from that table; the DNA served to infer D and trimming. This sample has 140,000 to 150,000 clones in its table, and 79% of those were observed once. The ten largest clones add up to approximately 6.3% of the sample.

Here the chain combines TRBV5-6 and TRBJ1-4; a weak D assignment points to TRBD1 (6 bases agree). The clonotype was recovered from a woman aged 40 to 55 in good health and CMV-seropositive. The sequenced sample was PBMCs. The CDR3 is CASSLARQGKEKLFF. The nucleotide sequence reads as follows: TGTGCCAGCAGCTTGGCTCGGCAGGGGAAAGAAAAACTGTTTTTT.